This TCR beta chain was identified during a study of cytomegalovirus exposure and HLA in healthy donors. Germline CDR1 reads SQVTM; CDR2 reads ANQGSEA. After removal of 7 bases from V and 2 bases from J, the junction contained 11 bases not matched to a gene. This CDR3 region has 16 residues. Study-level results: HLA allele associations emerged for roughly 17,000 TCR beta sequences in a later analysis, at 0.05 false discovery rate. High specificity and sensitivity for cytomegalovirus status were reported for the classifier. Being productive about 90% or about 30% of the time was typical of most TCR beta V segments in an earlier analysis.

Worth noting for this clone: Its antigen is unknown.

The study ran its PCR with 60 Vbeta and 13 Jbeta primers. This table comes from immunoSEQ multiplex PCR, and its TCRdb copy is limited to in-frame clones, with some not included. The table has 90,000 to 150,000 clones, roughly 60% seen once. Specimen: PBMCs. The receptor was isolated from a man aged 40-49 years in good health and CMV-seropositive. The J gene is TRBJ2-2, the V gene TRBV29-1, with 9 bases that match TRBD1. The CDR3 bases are TGCAGCGCCTCCAACAGGGGGCCCTCTAACACCGGGGAGCTGTTTTTT. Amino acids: CSASNRGPSNTGELFF.